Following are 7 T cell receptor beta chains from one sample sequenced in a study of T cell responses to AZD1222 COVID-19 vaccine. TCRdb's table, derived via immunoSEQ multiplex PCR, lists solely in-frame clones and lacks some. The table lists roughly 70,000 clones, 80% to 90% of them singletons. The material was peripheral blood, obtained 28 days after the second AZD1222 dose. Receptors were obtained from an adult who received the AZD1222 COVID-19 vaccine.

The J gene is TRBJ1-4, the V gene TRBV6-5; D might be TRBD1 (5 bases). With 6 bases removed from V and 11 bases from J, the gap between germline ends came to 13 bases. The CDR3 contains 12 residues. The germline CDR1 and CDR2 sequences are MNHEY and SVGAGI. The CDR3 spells CASSPVGDKLFF. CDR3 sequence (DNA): TGTGCCAGCAGCCCCGTAGGGGATAAACTGTTTTTT.

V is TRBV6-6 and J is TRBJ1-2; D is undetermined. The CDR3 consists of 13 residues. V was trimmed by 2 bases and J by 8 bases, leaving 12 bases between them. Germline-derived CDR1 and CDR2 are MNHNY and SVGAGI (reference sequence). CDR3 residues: CASSYGRTGGYTF. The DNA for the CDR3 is TGTGCCAGCAGTTACGGCCGGACTGGCGGCTACACCTTC.

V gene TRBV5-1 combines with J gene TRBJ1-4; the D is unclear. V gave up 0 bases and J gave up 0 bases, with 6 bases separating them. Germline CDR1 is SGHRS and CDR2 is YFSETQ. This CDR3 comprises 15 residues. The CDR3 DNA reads TGCGCCAGCAGCTTGGAGACGGCAACTAATGAAAAACTGTTTTTT. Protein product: CASSLETATNEKLFF.

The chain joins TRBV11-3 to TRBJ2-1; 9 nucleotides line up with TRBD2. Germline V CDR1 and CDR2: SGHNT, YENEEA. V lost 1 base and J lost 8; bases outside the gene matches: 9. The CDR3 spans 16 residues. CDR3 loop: CASSLGVAGAVDEQFF. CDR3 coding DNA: TGTGCCAGCAGCTTAGGGGTAGCGGGAGCTGTTGATGAGCAGTTCTTC. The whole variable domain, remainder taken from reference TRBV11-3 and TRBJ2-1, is EAGVVQSPRYKIIEKKQPVAFWCNPISGHNTLYWYLQNLGQGPELLIRYENEEAVDDSQLPKDRFSAERLKGVDSTLKIQPAELGDSAVYLCASSLGVAGAVDEQFFGPGTRLTVL.

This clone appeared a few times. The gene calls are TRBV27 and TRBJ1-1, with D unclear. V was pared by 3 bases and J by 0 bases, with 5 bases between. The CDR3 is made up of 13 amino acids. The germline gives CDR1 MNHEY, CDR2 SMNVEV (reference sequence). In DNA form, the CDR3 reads TGTGCCAGCAGTTTCGGAATGAACACTGAAGCTTTCTTT. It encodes CASSFGMNTEAFF.

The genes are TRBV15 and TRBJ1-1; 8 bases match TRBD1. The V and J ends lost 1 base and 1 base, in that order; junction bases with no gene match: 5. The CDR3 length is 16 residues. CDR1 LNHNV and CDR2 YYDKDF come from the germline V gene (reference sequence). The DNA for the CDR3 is TGTGCCACCAGCAGAGGGAGGACAGGGTGGAACACTGAAGCTTTCTTT. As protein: CATSRGRTGWNTEAFF.

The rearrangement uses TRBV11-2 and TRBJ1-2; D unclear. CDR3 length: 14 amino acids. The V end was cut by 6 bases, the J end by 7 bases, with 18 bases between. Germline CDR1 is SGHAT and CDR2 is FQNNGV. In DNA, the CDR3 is TGTGCCAGCAGGACCGGGTCCGGGGATCTTGGCTACACCTTC. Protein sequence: CASRTGSGDLGYTF.